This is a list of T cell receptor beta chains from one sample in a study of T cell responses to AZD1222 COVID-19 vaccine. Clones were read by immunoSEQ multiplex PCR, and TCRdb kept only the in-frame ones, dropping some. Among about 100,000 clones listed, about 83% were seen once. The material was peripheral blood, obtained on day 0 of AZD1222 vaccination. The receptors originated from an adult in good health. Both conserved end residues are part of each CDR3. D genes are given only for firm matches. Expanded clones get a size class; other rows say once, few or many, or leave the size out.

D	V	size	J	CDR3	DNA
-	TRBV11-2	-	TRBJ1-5	CASSLDRYQPQHF	TGTGCCAGCAGCTTAGATCGATATCAGCCCCAGCATTTT
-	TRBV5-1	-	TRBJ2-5	CASSSQSGGETQYF	TGCGCCAGCAGCTCCCAGAGTGGCGGCGAGACCCAGTACTTC
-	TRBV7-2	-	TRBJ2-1	CASSLSGGLYNEQFF	TGTGCCAGCAGCTTATCCGGGGGACTCTACAATGAGCAGTTCTTC
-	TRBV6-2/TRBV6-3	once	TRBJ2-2	CASSPGLNTGELFF	TGTGCCAGCAGTCCGGGACTTAACACCGGGGAGCTGTTTTTT
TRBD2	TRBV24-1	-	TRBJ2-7	CATSDRGGGSPKQYF	TGTGCCACCAGTGACCGCGGGGGAGGGAGCCCTAAGCAGTACTTC
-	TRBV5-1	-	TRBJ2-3	CASSLNRVGRDTQYF	TGCGCCAGCAGCTTGAACCGCGTGGGGAGAGATACGCAGTATTTT
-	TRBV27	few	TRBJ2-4	CASSLSHGNIQYF	TGTGCCAGCAGTTTATCTCACGGAAACATTCAGTACTTC
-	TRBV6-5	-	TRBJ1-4	CASCLGRAQEEKLFF	TGTGCCAGCTGCCTTGGCCGGGCGCAAGAAGAAAAACTGTTTTTT
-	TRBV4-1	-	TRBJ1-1	CASSHLARRNTEAFF	TGCGCCAGCAGCCACTTGGCGCGCCGAAACACTGAAGCTTTCTTT
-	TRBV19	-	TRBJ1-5	CASSVLRPSNQPQHF	TGTGCCAGTAGCGTCCTGAGACCGAGCAATCAGCCCCAGCATTTT
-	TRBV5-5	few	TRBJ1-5	CASSLSLGGGAQPQHF	TGTGCCAGCAGCTTATCATTGGGGGGGGGCGCTCAGCCCCAGCATTTT
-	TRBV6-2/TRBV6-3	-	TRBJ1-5	CASSDDRFDPQHF	TGTGCCAGCAGTGACGACAGGTTCGATCCCCAGCATTTT
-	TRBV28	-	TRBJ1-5	CASSNGDQPQHF	TGTGCCAGCAGTAATGGGGATCAGCCCCAGCATTTT
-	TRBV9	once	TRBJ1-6	CASSPSPGHSPLHF	TGTGCCAGCAGCCCTAGCCCAGGGCATTCACCCCTCCACTTT
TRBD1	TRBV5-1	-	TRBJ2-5	CASSHRTGQETQYF	TGCGCCAGCAGCCATAGGACAGGCCAAGAGACCCAGTACTTC
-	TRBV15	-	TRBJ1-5	CATSRDHSAGTESNQPQHF	TGTGCCACCAGCAGAGATCACTCAGCAGGGACGGAGAGCAATCAGCCCCAGCATTTT
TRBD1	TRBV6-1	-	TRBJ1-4	CASSGRGYATNEKLFF	TGTGCCAGCAGTGGCAGGGGGTATGCAACTAATGAAAAACTGTTTTTT
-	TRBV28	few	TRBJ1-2	CASSLLDRVSNYGYTF	TGTGCCAGCAGTTTGCTAGACAGAGTTTCCAACTATGGCTACACCTTC
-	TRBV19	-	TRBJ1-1	CASSIQGGVAFF	TGTGCCAGTAGTATACAGGGTGGTGTGGCTTTCTTT
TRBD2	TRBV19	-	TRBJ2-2	CASKAGAGSGELFF	TGTGCCAGTAAGGCGGGAGCCGGATCCGGGGAGCTGTTTTTT
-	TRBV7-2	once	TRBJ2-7	CASSLEVGITEQYF	TGTGCCAGCAGCTTAGAGGTAGGGATTACAGAGCAGTACTTC
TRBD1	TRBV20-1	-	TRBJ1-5	CSASSRGLVNQPQHF	TGCAGTGCTAGTAGCAGGGGGCTCGTGAATCAGCCCCAGCATTTT
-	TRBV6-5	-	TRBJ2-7	CASRRGPLSEQYF	TGTGCCAGCAGGAGGGGTCCCTTGTCCGAGCAGTACTTC
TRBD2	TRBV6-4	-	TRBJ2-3	CASSDRGVGSTDTQYF	TGTGCCAGCAGTGACCGGGGGGTAGGATCCACAGATACGCAGTATTTT
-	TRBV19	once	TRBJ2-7	CASSITVSASDSYEQYF	TGTGCCAGTAGTATTACCGTCTCAGCTAGCGATTCCTACGAGCAGTACTTC
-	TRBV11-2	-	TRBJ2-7	CASSLEAGWDEQYF	TGTGCCAGCAGCTTAGAGGCAGGGTGGGACGAGCAGTACTTC
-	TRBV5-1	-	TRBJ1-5	CASSLDASGNQPQHF	TGCGCCAGCAGCTTGGATGCGTCGGGCAATCAGCCCCAGCATTTT
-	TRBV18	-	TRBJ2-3	CASSPGTDQITQYF	TGTGCCAGCTCACCAGGGACTGATCAGATAACGCAGTATTTT
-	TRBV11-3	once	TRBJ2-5	CASRARSGEQETQYF	TGTGCCAGCAGGGCGAGGTCGGGGGAACAAGAGACCCAGTACTTC
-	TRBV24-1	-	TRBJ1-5	CATSDTPGLHSNQPQHF	TGTGCCACCAGTGATACTCCGGGGTTACATAGCAATCAGCCCCAGCATTTT
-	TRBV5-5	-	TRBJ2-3	CASSPWGGSTDTQYF	TGTGCCAGCAGCCCCTGGGGCGGGAGCACAGATACGCAGTATTTT
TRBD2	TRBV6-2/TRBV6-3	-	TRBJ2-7	CASSLGGSGRAGEQYF	TGTGCCAGCAGTTTGGGAGGGTCCGGGAGGGCCGGGGAGCAGTACTTC
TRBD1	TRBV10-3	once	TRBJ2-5	CAISEQGQAETQYF	TGTGCCATCAGTGAACAGGGGCAAGCGGAGACCCAGTACTTC
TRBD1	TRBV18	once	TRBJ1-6	CASSPGQGEGSPLHF	TGTGCCAGCTCACCGGGACAGGGGGAAGGTTCACCCCTCCACTTT
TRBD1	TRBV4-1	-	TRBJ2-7	CASSQGDGTGYEQYF	TGCGCCAGCAGCCAAGGTGATGGGACAGGTTACGAGCAGTACTTC
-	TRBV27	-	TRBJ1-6	CASSLSLNRNNSPLHF	TGTGCCAGCAGTTTATCCCTAAATAGGAATAATTCACCCCTCCACTTT
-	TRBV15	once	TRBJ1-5	CATSSGNQPQHF	TGTGCCACCAGCAGTGGCAATCAGCCCCAGCATTTT
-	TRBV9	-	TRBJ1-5	CASSVGGRNQPQHF	TGTGCCAGCAGCGTAGGGGGAAGGAATCAGCCCCAGCATTTT
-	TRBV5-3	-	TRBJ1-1	CARSLASEAFF	TGTGCCAGAAGCTTGGCGTCTGAAGCTTTCTTT
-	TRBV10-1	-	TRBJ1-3	CASSEGKFGGAAGNTIYF	TGCGCCAGCAGTGAGGGGAAATTCGGAGGGGCGGCTGGAAACACCATATATTTT